The 12 T cell receptor beta chains listed next were all sequenced from one sample in a study of vaccination and CD4 T cells after COVID-19. Antigens of these TCRs are unknown. The assay that was used to sequence DNA from cultured CD4+ T cells was the Oncomine TCR Beta short-read assay. TCRdb re-derived calls from the PCR reads in MiXCR, one entry per CDR3 protein. The data show 10,000 to 15,000 distinct CDR3 sequences, with 45% to 60% seen just once and around 24% held by the top ten. Treatment of the sample: approximately 9-day PBMC culture with coronavirus spike peptide pools or control peptides (ViraFEST assay). The sample was CD4+ T cells from blood, cultured in vitro. All receptors come from a human donor who had recovered from COVID-19.

The rearrangement uses TRBV19 and TRBJ2-1, with D maybe TRBD2 (6 bases). The CDR3 is 15 residues long. The V end lost 0 bases, the J end lost 2 bases, and 8 bases lay between the germline ends. Germline assignment: CDR1 LNHDA and CDR2 SQIVND (reference sequence). The CDR3 region has the DNA TGTGCCAGTAGTATAGACAGGGAGGCCTACAATGAGCAGTTCTTC. Translating it yields CASSIDREAYNEQFF.

This clonotype was found a few times. This chain links TRBV27 with TRBJ2-6, with D possibly TRBD2 on 6 matching bases. Germline V lookup: CDR1 MNHEY, CDR2 SMNVEV (reference sequence). This CDR3 has 15 residues. V lost 6 bases, J lost 2 bases, and 11 bases lay in between. The CDR3 bases are TGTGCCAGCAGGGGAGGAGAAACTGGGGCCAACGTCCTGACTTTC. Residues: CASRGGETGANVLTF.

This clonotype was seen just once. The V gene is TRBV7-7, the J gene TRBJ2-1; TRBD2 matches 12 bases. V lost 5 bases, J lost 8 bases, and 13 bases stayed unmatched. The CDR3 is 17 amino acids. CDR1 SSHAT and CDR2 FNYEAQ come from the germline V gene (reference sequence). This CDR3 is CASSPRGASGGAHEQFF. Written as DNA, the CDR3 is TGTGCCAGCAGCCCGAGGGGGGCTAGCGGGGGGGCTCATGAGCAGTTCTTC.

V usage is TRBV11-3 and J usage is TRBJ2-1; 10 positions match TRBD2. The CDR3 is 16 residues long. J gave up 2 bases and V 6 bases, and 7 bases lay outside the gene matches. Germline V gene sequence: CDR1 SGHNT, CDR2 YENEEA. CDR3 in DNA: TGTGCCAGCAGTCCACCGGGACTAGCGCCCTACAATGAGCAGTTCTTC. Translating gives CASSPPGLAPYNEQFF.

This clonotype was observed a single time. A junction end diverges from the germline sequence, so it may reflect a read error. This chain uses TRBV27 with TRBJ1-6, with D tentatively TRBD1 (5 bases). This CDR3 contains 18 residues. The germline V gene encodes CDR1 MNHEY and CDR2 SMNVEV (reference sequence). CDR3 residues: CASSTLRGFGTYSSPLHF. The CDR3 region has the DNA TGTGCCAGCAGTACCTTGAGAGGGTTCGGGACCTATAGTTCACCCCTCCACTTT.

J is TRBJ2-7 and V is TRBV28; 7 bases are a match to TRBD2. Per the germline V gene, CDR1 is MDHEN and CDR2 is SYDVKM. V gave up 7 bases and J gave up 1 base; unmatched junction bases: 7. The CDR3 is 14 residues long. CDR3 region: CASTPGRESYEQYF. CDR3 bases: TGTGCCAGCACCCCCGGGCGGGAGTCCTACGAGCAGTACTTC.

The chain recombines TRBV12-5 with TRBJ1-6; D remains ambiguous. Germline loops: CDR1 LGHNT, CDR2 FRNRAP. V lost 1 base, J lost 4 bases, and 14 bases lay in between. The CDR3 is 17 amino acids. The DNA for the CDR3 is TGTGCTAGTGGTTTGGCCGAAGCTTGGCAGTATAATTCACCCCTCCACTTT. It specifies CASGLAEAWQYNSPLHF. The variable domain in full, completed from reference TRBV12-5 and TRBJ1-6, reads DARVTQTPRHKVTEMGQEVTMRCQPILGHNTVFWYRQTMMQGLELLAYFRNRAPLDDSGMPKDRFSAEMPDATLATLKIQPSEPRDSAVYFCASGLAEAWQYNSPLHFGNGTRLTVT.

This clonotype came up once. In nucleotides, the CDR3 is TGTGCCAGCCGTCCCCCGGGGGGAGGCTACACCTTC. Amino acids: CASRPPGGGYTF. V gene TRBV12-3 or TRBV12-4 combines with J gene TRBJ1-2; a possible D gene is TRBD1 (5 bases). The CDR3 runs 12 residues. Trimming left V 8 bases short and J 8 bases short, with 15 bases between.

The CDR3: CASSSPAGGAGELFF. DNA of the CDR3: TGTGCCAGCAGTTCCCCAGCGGGGGGGGCCGGGGAGCTGTTTTTT. This chain joins TRBV6-5 and TRBJ2-2, with 10 bases that match TRBD2. The CDR3 runs to 15 residues. The V gene end was trimmed by 4 bases and the J gene end by 6 bases; junction bases not matched to a gene: 5. Germline CDR1 is MNHEY and CDR2 is SVGAGI.

This clonotype was counted only a few times. This chain uses TRBV20-1 with TRBJ2-3; D possibly corresponds to TRBD2 (5 bases). The CDR3 runs 14 residues. The V end was cut by 0 bases, the J end by 6 bases, with 13 bases between. CDR1 and CDR2 from the germline V gene are DFQATT and SNEGSKA (reference sequence). DNA for the CDR3: TGCAGTGCTAGAGATGGTGGGAGACGGGATACGCAGTATTTT. It encodes CSARDGGRRDTQYF.

The J gene is TRBJ2-5, the V gene TRBV12-3 or TRBV12-4; D ambiguous. This CDR3 region has 14 residues. V was trimmed by 2 bases and J by 1 base, leaving 8 bases between them. CDR3 region: CASSLSVSQETQYF. CDR3 coding DNA: TGTGCCAGCAGTTTATCTGTGAGCCAAGAGACCCAGTACTTC.

This chain joins TRBV28 and TRBJ1-1; 7 bases agree with TRBD1. The CDR3 spans 15 residues. Per germline, CDR1 MDHEN and CDR2 SYDVKM. Losses at the gene ends were 7 bases for V and 5 bases for J; bases not matched to a gene: 13. CDR3: CASILKGALGTEAFF. The CDR3 coding sequence is TGTGCCAGCATCCTTAAGGGGGCCCTGGGGACTGAAGCTTTCTTT.